The following is a TCR beta chain sequence with its context. This sample is part of a study of blood T cell repertoires in COVID-19. Study context: T cells, B-cell-depleted T cells, or PBMCs supplied cDNA or gDNA.

The protocol was immunoSEQ multiplex PCR, while the TCRdb copy is restricted to in-frame clones and leaves out a portion. The sample records about 380,000 clones, approximately 90% being singletons. Sequenced: PBMCs or T cells enriched from blood (not recorded which). The origin of this receptor is a woman between 18 and 30 years old who had recovered from COVID-19.

The CDR3 DNA reads TGTGCCAGCAGGGGACAGGGAGGGGATGAGCAGTTCTTC. Amino acids: CASRGQGGDEQFF. The rearrangement links TRBV6-5 to TRBJ2-1; 9 bases line up with TRBD1. The V gene end was trimmed by 6 bases and the J gene end by 8 bases; junction bases not matched to a gene: 5. The CDR3 covers 13 residues. The V gene's germline CDR1 is MNHEY and CDR2 SVGAGI.